A selection of T cell receptor beta chains follows, all from one sample in a study of beta chain features in type 1 diabetes. Data came from immunoSEQ multiplex PCR; TCRdb stores just in-frame clones and leaves some out. The profile covers over 600,000 clones, with 9.5% to 15% appearing a single time and around 0.12% taken by the ten largest. The sequencing input was naive CD4+ T cells from blood. These receptors were collected from a young man with type 1 diabetes. The CDR3 runs from the conserved cysteine through the conserved F or W. The order of the fields is clone size, J gene, V gene, D gene, CDR3 DNA, CDR3 protein. The D gene is left open where the match is weak. Not all rows give a size; the values are once, few, many and, for expanded clones, a class.

clone size: -
J gene: TRBJ2-6
V gene: TRBV5-6
D gene: -
CDR3 DNA: TGTGCCCGCAGCTTCTCTCCTGGGGCCAACGTCCTGACTTTC
CDR3 protein: CARSFSPGANVLTF

clone size: -
J gene: TRBJ1-3
V gene: TRBV28
D gene: -
CDR3 DNA: TGTGCCAGCAGTTTAATCGCTGGAAACACCATATATTTT
CDR3 protein: CASSLIAGNTIYF

clone size: -
J gene: TRBJ2-5
V gene: TRBV7-9
D gene: -
CDR3 DNA: TGTGCCAGCAGCTCCCCGAACTTGAGGGGGGAGACCCAGTACTTC
CDR3 protein: CASSSPNLRGETQYF

clone size: few
J gene: TRBJ1-5
V gene: TRBV9
D gene: TRBD1
CDR3 DNA: TGTGCCAGCAGTGCCCGGGACAGAACAGATCAGCCCCAGCATTTT
CDR3 protein: CASSARDRTDQPQHF

clone size: -
J gene: TRBJ1-6
V gene: TRBV30
D gene: TRBD1
CDR3 DNA: TGTGCCTGGGTGGGACAGGTGGATTCACCCCTCCACTTT
CDR3 protein: CAWVGQVDSPLHF

clone size: -
J gene: TRBJ1-2
V gene: TRBV2
D gene: TRBD1
CDR3 DNA: TGTGCCAGCGGGGTTGGGACAGGGCAACGTGGCTACACCTTC
CDR3 protein: CASGVGTGQRGYTF

clone size: -
J gene: TRBJ1-6
V gene: TRBV19
D gene: TRBD1
CDR3 DNA: TGTGCCAGTAGTAGGAATTTGGGACAGGGCCGATCACCCCTCCACTTT
CDR3 protein: CASSRNLGQGRSPLHF

clone size: -
J gene: TRBJ2-4
V gene: TRBV6-6
D gene: TRBD2
CDR3 DNA: TGTGCCAGCAGTTACTCGACTGCGGGGGGCAAAAACATTCAGTACTTC
CDR3 protein: CASSYSTAGGKNIQYF

clone size: few
J gene: TRBJ2-6
V gene: TRBV6-6
D gene: -
CDR3 DNA: TGTGCCAGCAGCCACCCTGGCTCTGGGGCCAACGTCCTGACTTTC
CDR3 protein: CASSHPGSGANVLTF

clone size: few
J gene: TRBJ2-7
V gene: TRBV4-3
D gene: -
CDR3 DNA: TGCGCCAGCAGCCAAGCTTTCGGCCAAGACTACGAGCAGTACTTC
CDR3 protein: CASSQAFGQDYEQYF

clone size: -
J gene: TRBJ2-7
V gene: TRBV28
D gene: -
CDR3 DNA: TGTGCCAGCAGTTTAACGGGGGCCGCTTCCTACGAGCAGTACTTC
CDR3 protein: CASSLTGAASYEQYF

clone size: -
J gene: TRBJ2-1
V gene: TRBV7-9
D gene: -
CDR3 DNA: TGTGCCGGGAACGGGACTCGGCGGTTCTTC
CDR3 protein: CAGNGTRRFF

clone size: few
J gene: TRBJ1-5
V gene: TRBV25-1
D gene: -
CDR3 DNA: TGTGCCAGCAGCTCATTGGGTAGCAATCAGCCCCAGCATTTT
CDR3 protein: CASSSLGSNQPQHF

clone size: -
J gene: TRBJ2-1
V gene: TRBV28
D gene: TRBD1
CDR3 DNA: TGTGCCAGCAGTCCCGACAGGGAGTGGAACAATGAGCAGTTCTTC
CDR3 protein: CASSPDREWNNEQFF

clone size: few
J gene: TRBJ2-7
V gene: TRBV5-5
D gene: -
CDR3 DNA: TGTGCCAGCAGCTTGGCCCTCTACGAGCAGTACTTC
CDR3 protein: CASSLALYEQYF

clone size: -
J gene: TRBJ1-5
V gene: TRBV30
D gene: TRBD1
CDR3 DNA: TGTGCCTGCAGCGGGTTGGGGACAGGTCTCAATCAGCCCCAGCATTTT
CDR3 protein: CACSGLGTGLNQPQHF

clone size: -
J gene: TRBJ1-5
V gene: TRBV27
D gene: TRBD1
CDR3 DNA: TGTGCCAGCGGGACAGGGTTGAGCAATCAGCCCCAGCATTTT
CDR3 protein: CASGTGLSNQPQHF

clone size: -
J gene: TRBJ1-1
V gene: TRBV7-2
D gene: -
CDR3 DNA: TGTGCCAGCAGCAACTTGATGGGGCCCACTGAAGCTTTCTTT
CDR3 protein: CASSNLMGPTEAFF

clone size: -
J gene: TRBJ2-7
V gene: TRBV20-1
D gene: -
CDR3 DNA: TGCAGTGCTAGGATGAGCTACGAGCAGTACTTC
CDR3 protein: CSARMSYEQYF

clone size: -
J gene: TRBJ2-2
V gene: TRBV2
D gene: -
CDR3 DNA: TGTGCCAGCAGTGAAGGAGGGGGTAACACCGGGGAGCTGTTTTTT
CDR3 protein: CASSEGGGNTGELFF

clone size: -
J gene: TRBJ1-4
V gene: TRBV19
D gene: TRBD1
CDR3 DNA: TGTGCCAGTAGTCCTCAACGACAGGGGCGGCATGAAAAACTGTTTTTT
CDR3 protein: CASSPQRQGRHEKLFF

clone size: few
J gene: TRBJ1-2
V gene: TRBV13
D gene: -
CDR3 DNA: TGTGCCAGCAGCCCCAGCTACTATGGCTACACCTTC
CDR3 protein: CASSPSYYGYTF

clone size: few
J gene: TRBJ1-2
V gene: TRBV20-1
D gene: -
CDR3 DNA: TGCAGTGCCTTGGGCAGCTATGGCTACACCTTC
CDR3 protein: CSALGSYGYTF

clone size: few
J gene: TRBJ2-5
V gene: TRBV4-2
D gene: -
CDR3 DNA: TGTGCCAGCAGCTCTAGGGAGACCCAGTACTTC
CDR3 protein: CASSSRETQYF

clone size: -
J gene: TRBJ1-4
V gene: TRBV4-3
D gene: -
CDR3 DNA: TGCGCCAGCAGCCAACAGGGTGGTGAGGCTGAAAAACTGTTTTTT
CDR3 protein: CASSQQGGEAEKLFF

clone size: few
J gene: TRBJ1-2
V gene: TRBV7-2
D gene: -
CDR3 DNA: TGTGCCAGCAGGGCCGGGACAAGCTACTATGGCTACACCTTC
CDR3 protein: CASRAGTSYYGYTF

clone size: -
J gene: TRBJ1-2
V gene: TRBV13
D gene: -
CDR3 DNA: TGTGCCAGCAGCTTTAAGACGGGGCTTAACTATGGCTACACCTTC
CDR3 protein: CASSFKTGLNYGYTF

clone size: few
J gene: TRBJ1-1
V gene: TRBV19
D gene: TRBD1
CDR3 DNA: TGTGCCAGTAGTATGAGGACAGGCGAAGCTTTCTTT
CDR3 protein: CASSMRTGEAFF

clone size: few
J gene: TRBJ2-5
V gene: TRBV9
D gene: TRBD2
CDR3 DNA: TGTGCCAGCAGCGGGACTAGCGGAATCCAAGAGACCCAGTACTTC
CDR3 protein: CASSGTSGIQETQYF

clone size: few
J gene: TRBJ2-3
V gene: TRBV5-4
D gene: -
CDR3 DNA: TGTGCCAGCACCGATACGCAGTATTTT
CDR3 protein: CASTDTQYF

clone size: -
J gene: TRBJ1-4
V gene: TRBV9
D gene: TRBD1
CDR3 DNA: TGTGCCAGCAGCCTGGGACAGTCTAATGAAAAACTGTTTTTT
CDR3 protein: CASSLGQSNEKLFF

clone size: few
J gene: TRBJ2-7
V gene: TRBV6-5
D gene: -
CDR3 DNA: TGTGCCAGCAGAGACGGGACACTCAGCTCCTACGAGCAGTACTTC
CDR3 protein: CASRDGTLSSYEQYF

clone size: -
J gene: TRBJ2-1
V gene: TRBV6-5
D gene: -
CDR3 DNA: TGTGCCAGCACTGACCGGTGGGATGAGCAGTTCTTC
CDR3 protein: CASTDRWDEQFF

clone size: -
J gene: TRBJ1-6
V gene: TRBV2
D gene: -
CDR3 DNA: TGTGCCAGCAGTGAAGGGCTTGGCCCCCCAGGAGATTCACCCCTCCACTTT
CDR3 protein: CASSEGLGPPGDSPLHF

clone size: -
J gene: TRBJ1-5
V gene: TRBV5-8
D gene: -
CDR3 DNA: TGTGCCAGCAGCTTGGGGCAGCCTTATCAGCCCCAGCATTTT
CDR3 protein: CASSLGQPYQPQHF

clone size: -
J gene: TRBJ1-2
V gene: TRBV6-5
D gene: -
CDR3 DNA: TGTGCCAGCAGACTCAACTACGACAGAAACTATGGCTACACCTTC
CDR3 protein: CASRLNYDRNYGYTF

clone size: -
J gene: TRBJ2-5
V gene: TRBV5-6
D gene: TRBD1
CDR3 DNA: TGTGCCAGCAGCCCAGTGGACAGGGAAGAGACCCAGTACTTC
CDR3 protein: CASSPVDREETQYF

clone size: few
J gene: TRBJ1-4
V gene: TRBV2
D gene: -
CDR3 DNA: TGTGCCAGCAGTGAAGGCGTAGGGAACGAAAAACTGTTTTTT
CDR3 protein: CASSEGVGNEKLFF

clone size: -
J gene: TRBJ1-2
V gene: TRBV11-2
D gene: -
CDR3 DNA: TGTGCCAGCAGCTCCTTCTATGGCTACACCTTC
CDR3 protein: CASSSFYGYTF

clone size: -
J gene: TRBJ2-1
V gene: TRBV6-6
D gene: TRBD2
CDR3 DNA: TGTGCCAGCAGTTACAACTCAATAGCGGGGGGAAATGAGCAGTTCTTC
CDR3 protein: CASSYNSIAGGNEQFF

clone size: few
J gene: TRBJ2-3
V gene: TRBV6-5
D gene: -
CDR3 DNA: TGTGCCAGCAGTTATAGGAGCTACACAGATACGCAGTATTTT
CDR3 protein: CASSYRSYTDTQYF

clone size: -
J gene: TRBJ2-2
V gene: TRBV6-5
D gene: -
CDR3 DNA: TGTGCCAGCCGCCTGGAGGGCACCGGGGAGCTGTTTTTT
CDR3 protein: CASRLEGTGELFF

clone size: -
J gene: TRBJ2-5
V gene: TRBV5-1
D gene: -
CDR3 DNA: TGCGCCAGCAGCTCGGCCTTGGCAGAAGAGACCCAGTACTTC
CDR3 protein: CASSSALAEETQYF

clone size: few
J gene: TRBJ2-7
V gene: TRBV7-9
D gene: -
CDR3 DNA: TGTGCCAGCAGCTCTGGGGTTTCCCGCTACGAGCAGTACTTC
CDR3 protein: CASSSGVSRYEQYF

clone size: -
J gene: TRBJ2-3
V gene: TRBV7-2
D gene: -
CDR3 DNA: TGTGCCAGCAGCTTGGGGGGACTGGGCACAGATACGCAGTATTTT
CDR3 protein: CASSLGGLGTDTQYF

clone size: -
J gene: TRBJ1-3
V gene: TRBV11-2
D gene: -
CDR3 DNA: TGTGCCAGCAGCTTAGACATGATTTCTGGAAACACCATATATTTT
CDR3 protein: CASSLDMISGNTIYF

clone size: -
J gene: TRBJ1-5
V gene: TRBV19
D gene: -
CDR3 DNA: TGTGCCAGTAGTCCGCAGGGCCTAAATCAGCCCCAGCATTTT
CDR3 protein: CASSPQGLNQPQHF